This is a list of T cell receptor beta chains from one sample in a study of blood T cells in healthy people across ages. One entry per CDR3 protein, called by TCRdb with MiXCR from the 5' RACE reads. The sample consists of 800,000 or so distinct CDR3 sequences, less than 60% of them appearing once. Sequencing used blood. The receptors stem from a man at least 80 years old in good health. Both conserved end residues are part of each CDR3. D genes are given only for firm matches. Only some rows state a clone size, as once, few, many or a class for expanded clones.

clone size | J gene | D gene | V gene | CDR3 protein | CDR3 DNA
many | TRBJ2-5 | TRBD1 | TRBV20-1 | CSATVRGQETQYF | TGCAGTGCCACCGTCAGGGGGCAAGAGACCCAGTACTTC
. | TRBJ2-5 | . | TRBV9 | CASSDAGEETQYF | TGTGCCAGCAGCGATGCAGGGGAAGAGACCCAGTACTTC
. | TRBJ1-1 | TRBD1 | TRBV3-1 | CASSQAGGDTEAFF | TGTGCCAGCAGCCAAGCAGGGGGTGACACTGAAGCTTTCTTT
once | TRBJ2-7 | TRBD1 | TRBV6-1 | CASRGWGTGIYNEQYF | TGTGCCAGCAGGGGGTGGGGGACAGGGATATACAATGAGCAGTACTTC
. | TRBJ2-6 | . | TRBV6-1 | CASAGTGANVLTF | TGTGCCAGCGCGGGGACTGGGGCCAACGTCCTGACTTTC
. | TRBJ2-7 | TRBD2 | TRBV20-1 | CSARKLAGDSYEQYF | TGCAGTGCTAGGAAACTAGCGGGAGATTCCTACGAGCAGTACTTC
. | TRBJ2-4 | TRBD2 | TRBV4-2 | CASSHLDRTSADIQYF | TGTGCCAGCAGCCACCTTGATAGGACTAGCGCCGACATTCAGTACTTC
. | TRBJ1-5 | . | TRBV4-1 | CASSPDGKGRWPQHF | TGCGCCAGCAGCCCCGACGGGAAGGGTAGATGGCCCCAGCATTTT
few | TRBJ2-5 | . | TRBV3-1 | CASSQDLESPLETQYF | TGTGCCAGCAGCCAAGATCTTGAAAGCCCCCTGGAGACCCAGTACTTC
few | TRBJ2-1 | . | TRBV14 | CASSHPSPGNNEQFF | TGTGCCAGCAGCCATCCCTCCCCTGGGAACAATGAGCAGTTCTTC
. | TRBJ2-7 | TRBD2 | TRBV6-1 | CASSEEPSGAYEQYF | TGTGCCAGCAGTGAAGAGCCTAGCGGGGCCTACGAGCAGTACTTC
few | TRBJ2-1 | . | TRBV9 | CASSVAGQPYNEQFF | TGTGCCAGCAGCGTAGCGGGACAACCCTACAATGAGCAGTTCTTC
. | TRBJ2-1 | . | TRBV9 | CASSKDSNSYNEQFF | TGTGCCAGCAGCAAGGACAGTAACTCCTACAATGAGCAGTTCTTC
. | TRBJ2-5 | . | TRBV5-6 | CASSFLQGTLETQYF | TGTGCCAGCAGCTTTCTACAGGGTACTCTAGAGACCCAGTACTTC
. | TRBJ2-2 | TRBD2 | TRBV12-3/TRBV12-4 | CASIIGTSGGVGELFF | TGTGCCAGCATCATAGGAACTAGCGGGGGGGTCGGGGAGCTGTTTTTT